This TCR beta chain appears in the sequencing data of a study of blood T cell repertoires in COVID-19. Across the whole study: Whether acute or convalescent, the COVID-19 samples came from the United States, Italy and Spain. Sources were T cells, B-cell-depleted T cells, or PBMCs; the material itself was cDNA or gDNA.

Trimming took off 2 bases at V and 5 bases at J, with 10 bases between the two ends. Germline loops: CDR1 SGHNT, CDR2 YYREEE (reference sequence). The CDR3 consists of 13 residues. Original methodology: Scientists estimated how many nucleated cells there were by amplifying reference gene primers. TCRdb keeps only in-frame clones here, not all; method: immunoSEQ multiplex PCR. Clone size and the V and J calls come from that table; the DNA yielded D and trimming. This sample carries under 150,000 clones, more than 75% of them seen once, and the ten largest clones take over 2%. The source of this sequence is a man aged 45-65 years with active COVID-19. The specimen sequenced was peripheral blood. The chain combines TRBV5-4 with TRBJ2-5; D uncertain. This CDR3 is CASSFFSGETQYF. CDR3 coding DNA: TGTGCCAGCAGCTTTTTTTCCGGGGAGACCCAGTACTTC.